These 6 T cell receptor beta chains came from one sample sequenced in a study of human T cells and chemical hapten exposure. Total RNA was isolated from unfractionated whole blood. A single record per CDR3 protein comes from TCRdb applying MiXCR to the 5' RACE reads. The data hold under 100,000 distinct CDR3 sequences, with around a sixth observed a single time. All receptors derive from a female donor in good health.

The rearrangement uses TRBV20-1 and TRBJ2-1; 7 nucleotides agree with TRBD2. This CDR3 has 14 amino acids. Per the germline V gene, CDR1 is DFQATT and CDR2 is SNEGSKA (reference sequence). V shed 3 bases and J 6 bases; nucleotides not matched to a gene: 8. CDR3 nucleotides: TGCAGTGCTAGCCAGCGGGGATGGTCCAATGAGCAGTTCTTC. Protein sequence: CSASQRGWSNEQFF.

This clonotype was seen only a few times. The V and J genes are TRBV2 and TRBJ1-1; D is ambiguous. The CDR3 is 14 residues long. Germline V gene sequence: CDR1 SNHLY, CDR2 FYNNEI. V was shortened by 1 base and J by 1 base, with 7 bases between the two germline ends. The CDR3 region has the DNA TGTGCCAGCAGTGAAGGACGCCGGAACACTGAAGCTTTCTTT. Protein product: CASSEGRRNTEAFF.

CDR3 amino acids: CAISKGFNQPQHF. Written as DNA, the CDR3 is TGTGCCATCTCAAAGGGGTTCAATCAGCCCCAGCATTTT. The chain recombines TRBV10-3 with TRBJ1-5, with D perhaps TRBD1 (5 bases). Trimming shortened V by 8 bases and J by 3 bases, and 11 bases separated the two germline ends. Per germline, CDR1 ENHRY and CDR2 SYGVKD. This CDR3 region has 13 residues.

This sequence joins TRBV20-1 and TRBJ1-5, with TRBD1 matching over 7 bases. The CDR3 totals 15 residues. Germline CDR1 is DFQATT and CDR2 is SNEGSKA (reference sequence). Unmatched junction bases numbered 14, after V lost 3 bases and J lost 9 bases. The CDR3 loop is CSASGGQVGWRPQHF. DNA of the CDR3: TGCAGTGCTAGCGGAGGACAGGTTGGGTGGCGGCCCCAGCATTTT.

J is TRBJ2-5 and V is TRBV7-2; D is possibly TRBD2 (6 bases). This CDR3 region has 15 residues. V gave up 8 bases and J gave up 2 bases, with 18 bases separating them. Germline CDR1 SGHTA, CDR2 FQGNSA. CDR3 sequence: CASLLTGTAQETQYF. CDR3 DNA sequence: TGTGCCAGCCTGTTGACTGGGACTGCTCAAGAGACCCAGTACTTC.

The V and J genes are TRBV5-1 and TRBJ2-5, with 11 nucleotides matching TRBD1. Germline V CDR1 and CDR2: SGHRS, YFSETQ. The CDR3 loop spans 14 amino acids. The trim removed 4 bases at V and 3 bases at J, leaving 2 bases unmatched. CDR3 region: CASSMGQGEETQYF. DNA for the CDR3: TGCGCCAGCAGCATGGGACAGGGGGAAGAGACCCAGTACTTC.